A selection of T cell receptor beta chains follows, all from one sample in a study of blood T cell repertoires in COVID-19. Profiling relied on immunoSEQ multiplex PCR, and the TCRdb table lists in-frame clones only, not all of them. The data show a few hundred thousand clones, 80% to 90% seen once. The sequencing input was PBMCs or T cells enriched from blood (not recorded which). These receptors came from a man between 25 and 39 years old with acute COVID-19. CDR3s include the opening cysteine and the closing phenylalanine or tryptophan. The D gene is left open where the match is weak. A clone size is listed for some rows: how often the clone was seen (once, few, many), or a class if it is expanded.

clone size | J gene | V gene | D gene | CDR3 protein | CDR3 DNA
once | TRBJ1-1 | TRBV5-4 | TRBD1 | CASSLGDRVGTEAFF | TGTGCCAGCAGCTTGGGGGACAGGGTAGGCACTGAAGCTTTCTTT
once | TRBJ1-6 | TRBV28 | TRBD1 | CASSVRGYNSPLHF | TGTGCCAGCAGTGTCAGGGGGTATAATTCACCCCTCCACTTT
- | TRBJ1-4 | TRBV5-5 | - | CASSFQGLLMSGLFF | TGTGCCAGCAGCTTCCAGGGACTGCTAATGAGTGGACTGTTTTTT
- | TRBJ1-2 | TRBV5-4 | TRBD1 | CASSMGQGGYGYTF | TGTGCCAGCAGCATGGGACAGGGGGGGTATGGCTACACCTTC
- | TRBJ1-1 | TRBV28 | TRBD1 | CASSLGTVGSQSGAFF | TGTGCCAGCAGTCTTGGGACAGTCGGGTCTCAGAGTGGAGCTTTCTTT
- | TRBJ1-2 | TRBV29-1 | - | CSAGNGGGGYTF | TGCAGCGCTGGGAACGGGGGTGGTGGCTACACCTTC
- | TRBJ1-6 | TRBV6-5 | - | CASSRYNSPLHF | TGTGCCAGCAGCCGTTATAATTCACCCCTCCACTTT
few | TRBJ1-4 | TRBV2 | TRBD1 | CASRLRDRGLRTNEKLFF | TGTGCCAGCAGGCTCCGGGACAGGGGGTTAAGAACTAATGAAAAACTGTTTTTT
- | TRBJ2-3 | TRBV27 | - | CASSLPGVQADTQYF | TGTGCCAGCAGTTTGCCAGGGGTCCAGGCAGATACGCAGTATTTT
- | TRBJ1-5 | TRBV6-2/TRBV6-3 | - | CASSPDRGGNSNQPQHF | TGTGCCAGCAGCCCTGACAGAGGGGGTAATAGCAATCAGCCCCAGCATTTT
few | TRBJ1-4 | TRBV5-6 | - | CASSWGGIRTTNEKLFF | TGTGCCAGCAGCTGGGGGGGAATACGAACAACTAATGAAAAACTGTTTTTT
- | TRBJ1-2 | TRBV4-3 | TRBD1 | CASSQVLRDRGRSTF | TGCGCCAGCAGCCAAGTCCTCCGGGACAGGGGCAGGAGCACCTTC
- | TRBJ2-5 | TRBV7-2 | - | CASNQGTPVGTQYF | TGTGCCAGCAACCAAGGGACTCCGGTCGGGACCCAGTACTTC
- | TRBJ2-1 | TRBV19 | TRBD1 | CASTFRGQGYNEQFF | TGTGCCAGTACTTTCCGGGGACAGGGATACAATGAGCAGTTCTTC
- | TRBJ2-1 | TRBV29-1 | TRBD2 | CSARSGGRAVDEQFF | TGCAGCGCCCGAAGCGGCGGGAGGGCCGTGGATGAGCAGTTCTTC
- | TRBJ1-5 | TRBV27 | - | CASRASTDQPQHF | TGTGCCAGCAGAGCCAGCACAGATCAGCCCCAGCATTTT
- | TRBJ1-1 | TRBV19 | TRBD1 | CASSIGTGSSTEAFF | TGTGCCAGTAGTATCGGGACAGGGAGCAGTACTGAAGCTTTCTTT
- | TRBJ1-1 | TRBV2 | - | CASREGRELTEAFF | TGTGCCAGCAGGGAGGGCAGGGAGCTCACTGAAGCTTTCTTT
- | TRBJ1-1 | TRBV5-1 | - | CASSLGYGNTEAFF | TGTGCCAGCAGCTTGGGGTACGGTAACACTGAAGCTTTCTTT
- | TRBJ2-1 | TRBV7-7 | TRBD2 | CASSLGELAGDEQFF | TGTGCTAGCAGCTTAGGCGAACTAGCGGGAGATGAGCAGTTCTTC
- | TRBJ2-5 | TRBV3-1/TRBV3-2 | TRBD2 | CASSQDGGGTETQYF | TGTGCCAGCAGCCAAGACGGCGGGGGGACCGAGACCCAGTACTTC
- | TRBJ1-5 | TRBV28 | - | CASSLYQGHSNQPQHF | TGTGCCAGCAGTTTATATCAGGGACATAGCAATCAGCCCCAGCATTTT
- | TRBJ2-1 | TRBV18 | - | CASVEEELYNEQFF | TGTGCCAGCGTAGAGGAGGAACTCTACAATGAGCAGTTCTTC
few | TRBJ1-6 | TRBV5-5 | TRBD1 | CASSPSTGSSYNSPLHF | TGTGCCAGCAGTCCCTCGACAGGGAGCTCCTATAATTCACCCCTCCACTTT
- | TRBJ2-3 | TRBV2 | - | CASSEVRGQGTDTQYF | TGTGCCAGCAGTGAAGTTCGTGGCCAGGGAACAGATACGCAGTATTTT
- | TRBJ2-3 | TRBV7-6 | - | CASSLDQSSTDTQYF | TGTGCCAGCAGCTTAGACCAGTCAAGCACAGATACGCAGTATTTT
once | TRBJ1-5 | TRBV19 | TRBD1 | CASMGGQGNIRQPQHF | TGTGCCAGTATGGGGGGACAGGGGAATATCAGGCAGCCCCAGCATTTT
- | TRBJ1-3 | TRBV5-1 | TRBD1 | CASRPDRGPGNTIYF | TGCGCCAGCAGGCCTGACAGGGGGCCTGGAAACACCATATATTTT
- | TRBJ1-4 | TRBV19 | - | CASQNTGTTNEKLFF | TGTGCCTCCCAGAACACCGGGACTACTAATGAAAAACTGTTTTTT
- | TRBJ1-1 | TRBV19 | - | CASSHRSRGTEAFF | TGTGCCAGTAGCCACAGGTCGCGGGGGACTGAAGCTTTCTTT
- | TRBJ1-5 | TRBV27 | TRBD1 | CASSPGQGHQPQHF | TGTGCCAGCAGTCCTGGACAGGGGCATCAGCCCCAGCATTTT
- | TRBJ2-2 | TRBV28 | - | CATSTGELFF | TGTGCCACCTCCACCGGGGAGCTGTTTTTT
once | TRBJ1-2 | TRBV5-8 | - | CASSAQDSFYYGYTF | TGTGCCAGCAGCGCCCAGGACAGTTTTTACTATGGCTACACCTTC
- | TRBJ1-2 | TRBV28 | TRBD1 | CASSLIRGSGYTF | TGTGCCAGCAGTTTGATCAGGGGGTCCGGCTACACCTTC
- | TRBJ1-6 | TRBV6-1 | - | CASSEVGGYNSPLHF | TGTGCCAGCAGTGAAGTGGGGGGGTATAATTCACCCCTCCACTTT
- | TRBJ1-1 | TRBV19 | TRBD1 | CASSPSPDRARTEAFF | TGTGCCAGTAGTCCGTCACCGGACAGGGCCCGAACTGAAGCTTTCTTT
once | TRBJ2-2 | TRBV5-5 | - | CASIPRGTGELFF | TGTGCCAGCATTCCCCGGGGCACCGGGGAGCTGTTTTTT
- | TRBJ2-2 | TRBV3-1/TRBV3-2 | TRBD2 | CASSSRLAGAPTGELFF | TGTGCCAGCAGCTCTCGACTAGCGGGGGCCCCCACCGGGGAGCTGTTTTTT
- | TRBJ2-2 | TRBV7-2 | - | CASSRQTGTGELFF | TGTGCCAGCAGCCGGCAGACGGGGACCGGGGAGCTGTTTTTT
- | TRBJ1-3 | TRBV28 | TRBD1 | CASSYLTGGASGNTIYF | TGTGCCAGCAGTTACTTGACAGGGGGCGCATCTGGAAACACCATATATTTT
- | TRBJ1-2 | TRBV24-1 | TRBD1 | CATRSHWTGASYGYTF | TGTGCCACCAGATCACACTGGACAGGGGCAAGCTATGGCTACACCTTC
- | TRBJ2-1 | TRBV14 | TRBD1 | CASSQDVRGREQFF | TGTGCCAGCAGCCAAGATGTGAGGGGGCGGGAGCAGTTCTTC
- | TRBJ2-6 | TRBV4-3 | - | CASSQDIAGSGANVLTF | TGCGCCAGCAGCCAAGATATCGCCGGCTCTGGGGCCAACGTCCTGACTTTC
- | TRBJ1-1 | TRBV30 | - | CAWTYGGNTEAFF | TGTGCCTGGACCTACGGGGGTAACACTGAAGCTTTCTTT
- | TRBJ2-5 | TRBV10-2 | - | CASSERGYQETQYF | TGCGCCAGCAGTGAGCGGGGGTACCAAGAGACCCAGTACTTC
- | TRBJ1-4 | TRBV6-5 | - | CASSPGEGGKEKLFF | TGTGCCAGCAGCCCCGGCGAGGGTGGAAAAGAAAAACTGTTTTTT
- | TRBJ2-1 | TRBV2 | - | CASSTLSSYNEQFF | TGTGCCAGCAGTACTCTGAGCTCCTACAATGAGCAGTTCTTC
- | TRBJ2-3 | TRBV6-1 | - | CASSDRDGDTQYF | TGTGCCAGCAGTGACAGGGATGGGGATACGCAGTATTTT
- | TRBJ2-3 | TRBV6-4 | - | CASSDRGASTDTQYF | TGTGCCAGCAGTGATCGGGGGGCTAGCACAGATACGCAGTATTTT
- | TRBJ2-1 | TRBV7-2 | - | CASSSSNSGGGEQFF | TGTGCCAGCAGCTCCTCTAATAGCGGAGGTGGTGAGCAGTTCTTC
- | TRBJ1-4 | TRBV5-1 | - | CASSPQGATNEKLFF | TGCGCCAGCAGCCCCCAGGGCGCAACTAATGAAAAACTGTTTTTT
- | TRBJ2-2 | TRBV7-2 | TRBD2 | CASSLRLAGTSGTGELFF | TGTGCCAGCAGCCTCAGACTAGCGGGCACATCCGGTACCGGGGAGCTGTTTTTT
- | TRBJ2-1 | TRBV4-3 | - | CASSQENIYNEQFF | TGCGCCAGCAGCCAAGAGAACATATACAATGAGCAGTTCTTC